This TCR beta chain stems from a study of PD-1 blockade in classical Hodgkin lymphoma. About this clone itself: The antigen is not known.

Study-level points and caveats: Why the repertoires differ is still unclear, perhaps disease activity or prior therapy. Those starting nivolumab under 1 year post-ASCT were excluded. In CD4+ cells, TCR diversity went up significantly by C4D1, but in CD8+ cells it did not.

The CDR3 contains 13 residues. Germline V gene sequence: CDR1 SGHRS, CDR2 YFSETQ. Trimming at V came to 2 bases and at J to 8 bases, leaving 3 bases not matched to a gene. Each patient experienced a relapse that followed autologous stem cell transplantation, and brentuximab vedotin exposure varied. Profiling relied on immunoSEQ multiplex PCR, and the TCRdb table lists in-frame clones only, not all of them. The sample records 9,000 to 10,000 clones, about 90% being singletons. The chain recombines TRBV5-1 with TRBJ2-1; 8 nucleotides align to TRBD2. The source is a human donor with classical Hodgkin lymphoma. This specimen consisted of peripheral blood mononuclear cells (PBMCs), obtained at baseline. CDR3 DNA sequence: TGCGCCAGCAGCTTTGGACTAGCTGATGAGCAGTTCTTC. Translating it yields CASSFGLADEQFF. Supplemented by reference TRBV5-1 and TRBJ2-1, the full variable domain reads KAGVTQTPRYLIKTRGQQVTLSCSPISGHRSVSWYQQTPGQGLQFLFEYFSETQRNKGNFPGRFSGRQFSNSRSEMNVSTLELGDSALYLCASSFGLADEQFFGPGTRLTVL.